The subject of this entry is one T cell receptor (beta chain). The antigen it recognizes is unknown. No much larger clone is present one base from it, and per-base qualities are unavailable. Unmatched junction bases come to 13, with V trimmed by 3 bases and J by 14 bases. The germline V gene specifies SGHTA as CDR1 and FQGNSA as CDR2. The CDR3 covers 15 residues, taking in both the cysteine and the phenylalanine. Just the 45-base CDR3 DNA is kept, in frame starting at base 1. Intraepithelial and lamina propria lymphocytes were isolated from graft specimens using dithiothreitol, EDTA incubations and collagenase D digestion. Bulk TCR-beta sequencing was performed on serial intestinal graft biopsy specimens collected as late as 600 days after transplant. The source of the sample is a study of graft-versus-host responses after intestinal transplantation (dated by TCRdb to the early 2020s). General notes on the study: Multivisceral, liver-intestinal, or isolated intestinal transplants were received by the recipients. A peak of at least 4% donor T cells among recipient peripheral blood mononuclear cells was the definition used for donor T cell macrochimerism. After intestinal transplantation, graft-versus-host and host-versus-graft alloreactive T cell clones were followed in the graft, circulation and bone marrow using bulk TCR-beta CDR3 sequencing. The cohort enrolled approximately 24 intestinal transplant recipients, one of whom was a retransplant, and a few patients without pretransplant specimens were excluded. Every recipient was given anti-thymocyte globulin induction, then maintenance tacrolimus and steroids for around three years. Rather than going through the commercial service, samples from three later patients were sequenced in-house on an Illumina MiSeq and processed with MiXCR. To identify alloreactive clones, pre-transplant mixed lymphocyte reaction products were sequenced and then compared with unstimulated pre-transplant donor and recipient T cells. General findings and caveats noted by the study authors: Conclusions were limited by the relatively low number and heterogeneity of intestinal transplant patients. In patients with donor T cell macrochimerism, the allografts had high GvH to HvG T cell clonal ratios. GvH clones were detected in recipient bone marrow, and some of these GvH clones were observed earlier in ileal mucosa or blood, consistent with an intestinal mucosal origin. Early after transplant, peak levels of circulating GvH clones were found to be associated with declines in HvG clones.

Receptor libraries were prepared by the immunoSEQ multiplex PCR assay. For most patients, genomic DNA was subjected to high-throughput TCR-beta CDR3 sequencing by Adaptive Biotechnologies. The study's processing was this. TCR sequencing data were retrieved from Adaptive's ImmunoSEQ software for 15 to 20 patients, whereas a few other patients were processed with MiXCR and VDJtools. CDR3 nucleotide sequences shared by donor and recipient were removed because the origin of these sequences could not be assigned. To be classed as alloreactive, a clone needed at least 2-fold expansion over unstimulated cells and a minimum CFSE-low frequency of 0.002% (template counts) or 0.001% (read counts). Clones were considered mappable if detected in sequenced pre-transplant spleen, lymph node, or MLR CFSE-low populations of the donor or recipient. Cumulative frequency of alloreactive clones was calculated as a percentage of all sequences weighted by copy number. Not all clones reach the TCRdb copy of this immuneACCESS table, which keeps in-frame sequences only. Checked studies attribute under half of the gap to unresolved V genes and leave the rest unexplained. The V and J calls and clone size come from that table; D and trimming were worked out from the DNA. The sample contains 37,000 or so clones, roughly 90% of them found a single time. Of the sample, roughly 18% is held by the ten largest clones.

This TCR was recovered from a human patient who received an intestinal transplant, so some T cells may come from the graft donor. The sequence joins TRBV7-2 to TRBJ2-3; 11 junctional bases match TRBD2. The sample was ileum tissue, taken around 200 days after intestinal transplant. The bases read TGTGCCAGCAGCTTTTCTCGGCTAGCGGGGGGAATTCTGTATTTT. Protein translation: CASSFSRLAGGILYF.